Listed here are 20 T cell receptor beta chains from one sample, sequenced in a study of STAT5B mutations in CD4+ large granular lymphocyte leukemia. Sequenced by immunoSEQ multiplex PCR; TCRdb stores in-frame clones only, minus some. Of around 23,000 clones in the sample, around 80% were seen once. The sequencing sample was made of CD4+ T cells from blood buffy coats. The receptors shown here come from a human donor in good health.

This chain connects TRBV7-2 to TRBJ1-1; 7 positions match TRBD1. Germline values: CDR1 SGHTA, CDR2 FQGNSA. The CDR3 covers 13 residues. J lost 2 bases, V lost 5 bases, and 2 bases had no gene match. CDR3: CASSPGGNTEAFF. CDR3 nucleotides: TGTGCCAGCAGCCCAGGGGGTAACACTGAAGCTTTCTTT.

The chain couples TRBV6-1 to TRBJ2-7; a possible D gene is TRBD2 (7 bases). The germline V gene encodes CDR1 MNHNS and CDR2 SASEGT. V was pared by 6 bases and J by 4 bases, with 13 bases between. The CDR3 contains 13 residues. DNA of the CDR3: TGTGCCAGCAGCACGGGGGGCCGTTACGAGCAGTACTTC. This gives the protein CASSTGGRYEQYF.

A few counts support this clone. The chain recombines TRBV2 with TRBJ1-1; D possibly corresponds to TRBD1 (5 bases). V was cut by 6 bases and J by 11 bases, with 22 bases left in between. This CDR3 spans 14 amino acids. The germline V gene encodes CDR1 SNHLY and CDR2 FYNNEI. The CDR3 DNA sequence: TGTGCCAGCAGGCACGAGGATAGGTTCGGGGGGGCTTTCTTT. This encodes CASRHEDRFGGAFF.

This chain connects TRBV2 to TRBJ2-7; 11 bases align to TRBD2. This CDR3 has 15 residues. Germline CDR1 reads SNHLY; CDR2 reads FYNNEI. V shed 6 bases and J 2 bases; nucleotides not matched to a gene: 6. CDR3 DNA: TGTGCCAGCAGAAAGGGACTAGCGGAGACCTACGAGCAGTACTTC. Protein: CASRKGLAETYEQYF. The whole variable domain, filled in from reference TRBV2 and TRBJ2-7, reads EPEVTQTPSHQVTQMGQEVILRCVPISNHLYFYWYRQILGQKVEFLVSFYNNEISEKSEIFDDQFSVERPDGSNFTLKIRSTKLEDSAMYFCASRKGLAETYEQYFGPGTRLTVT.

V gene TRBV28 combines with J gene TRBJ2-5; 10 bases are shared with TRBD1. There are 14 residues in the CDR3. V was pared by 5 bases and J by 5 bases, with 5 bases of the junction left unmatched. The V gene's germline CDR1 is MDHEN and CDR2 SYDVKM. In DNA form, the CDR3 reads TGTGCCAGCAGTCCGACAGGGGGCAGGGAGACCCAGTACTTC. Its translation: CASSPTGGRETQYF.

This clone was seen a single time. The chain combines TRBV10-1 with TRBJ2-2; D gene unclear. Trimming took off 3 bases at V and 1 base at J, with 6 bases between the two ends. The CDR3 extends over 14 amino acids. CDR1 WNHNN and CDR2 SYGVQD come from the germline V gene (reference sequence). The CDR3 sequence is CASSEHVNTGELFF. The CDR3 DNA reads as TGCGCCAGCAGTGAACATGTGAACACCGGGGAGCTGTTTTTT.

This clone has only a few counts. This chain links TRBV29-1 with TRBJ1-5, with 10 bases matching TRBD1. The V segment lost 4 bases and the J segment 5 bases; nucleotides outside the gene matches: 2. This CDR3 has 13 residues. Germline V gene sequence: CDR1 SQVTM, CDR2 ANQGSEA. In DNA, the CDR3 is TGCAGCGTTGGGGACAGGGGTGATCAGCCCCAGCATTTT. It yields the protein CSVGDRGDQPQHF.

This clone was seen a handful of times. The chain links TRBV4-3 to TRBJ2-2, with 8 bases fitting TRBD1. CDR3 length: 18 residues. Germline loops: CDR1 LGHNA, CDR2 YSLEER. V shed 1 base, J shed 3 bases, and the junction held 10 bases outside the gene matches. CDR3 sequence (DNA): TGCGCCAGCAGCCAAGTCGCTTTTAAACAGGGGGACACCGGGGAGCTGTTTTTT. Its translation is CASSQVAFKQGDTGELFF.

V and J are TRBV30 and TRBJ2-7, with D perhaps matching TRBD1 or TRBD2 (5 bases each). The CDR3 length is 14 residues. V was cut by 4 bases and J by 0 bases, with 13 bases left in between. Germline lookup yields CDR1 GTSNPN and CDR2 SVGIG (reference sequence). In DNA, the CDR3 is TGTGCCTGGAACTGGGCAGGGAGCTCCTACGAGCAGTACTTC. Translation: CAWNWAGSSYEQYF.

J is TRBJ2-7 and V is TRBV6-5; D is unresolved. The ends were cut back, 4 bases at V and 2 bases at J, with 12 bases in the middle. Germline V gene lookup returns CDR1 MNHEY and CDR2 SVGAGI. CDR3 length: 14 amino acids. The CDR3: CASSSHPKAYEQYF. CDR3 in DNA: TGTGCCAGCAGTTCCCACCCCAAGGCCTACGAGCAGTACTTC.

The CDR3 loop is CASRVETGVVNNYGYTF. The DNA for the CDR3 is TGTGCCAGCAGGGTCGAGACAGGGGTCGTCAATAACTATGGCTACACCTTC. V and J are TRBV28 and TRBJ1-2; 8 bases align to TRBD1. Trimming at V came to 6 bases and at J to 1 base, leaving 13 bases not matched to a gene. The germline V gene encodes CDR1 MDHEN and CDR2 SYDVKM. This CDR3 is built from 17 residues.

The chain couples TRBV5-6 to TRBJ2-2; TRBD2 matches at 14 bases. CDR3 length equals 17 residues. CDR1 and CDR2 from the germline V gene are SGHDT and YYEEEE. Trimming cost V 0 bases and J 3 bases; bases outside gene matches: 1. The CDR3 nucleotides are TGTGCCAGCAGCTTGGTGGGACTAGCGGGGGACACCGGGGAGCTGTTTTTT. It specifies CASSLVGLAGDTGELFF.

V usage is TRBV5-1 and J usage is TRBJ1-4; D gene ambiguous. The germline V gene has CDR1 SGHRS and CDR2 YFSETQ. The length of the CDR3 is 14 residues. V was cut by 1 base and J by 0 bases, with 4 bases left in between. The CDR3 DNA sequence: TGCGCCAGCAGCTTGTCCTCAACTAATGAAAAACTGTTTTTT. Its protein product is CASSLSSTNEKLFF.

This chain uses TRBV6-1 with TRBJ2-7, with 8 bases identical to TRBD2. V gave up 6 bases and J gave up 5 bases; unmatched junction bases: 12. This CDR3 contains 15 residues. Germline-derived CDR1 and CDR2 are MNHNS and SASEGT. CDR3 sequence (DNA): TGTGCCAGCAGGGCCGGAGGGGCGGGAGGCCACGAGCAGTACTTC. This translates into CASRAGGAGGHEQYF.

The chain couples TRBV7-9 to TRBJ2-7; a possible D gene is TRBD2 (5 bases). V lost 3 bases to trimming and J lost 6 bases, with 12 bases between them. Germline CDR1 reads SEHNR; CDR2 reads FQNEAQ (reference sequence). This CDR3 is 13 amino acids long. CDR3 nucleotide sequence: TGTGCCAGCAGCTTGCTTGCGGGTTTCGAGCAGTACTTC. The encoded protein is CASSLLAGFEQYF.

This clone came up a few times. The DNA of the CDR3 is TGTGCCAGCAGCTCCTCAGGGTTGGGCTACACCTTC. It is translated as CASSSSGLGYTF. V gene TRBV5-6 combines with J gene TRBJ1-2; tentative D call: TRBD1 (5 bases). The CDR3 is 12 residues long. CDR1 and CDR2 from the germline V gene are SGHDT and YYEEEE. The V end was cut by 3 bases, the J end by 8 bases, with 11 bases between.

In its sample, this clone was seen once. This sequence joins TRBV10-2 and TRBJ2-3, with 9 bases identical to TRBD2. CDR3 length equals 15 residues. After removal of 7 bases from V and 2 bases from J, the junction contained 7 bases not matched to a gene. The V gene's germline CDR1 is WSHSY and CDR2 SAAADI. DNA for the CDR3: TGCGCCAGCATCAGTAGCGGGGGCCTCACAGATACGCAGTATTTT. Translation gives CASISSGGLTDTQYF.

This sequence joins TRBV30 and TRBJ2-2; D may be TRBD1 (6 bases). This CDR3 is 13 amino acids long. Germline-derived CDR1 and CDR2 are GTSNPN and SVGIG (reference sequence). Deletions cut 5 bases from V and 4 bases from J, with 11 bases between. The CDR3 is CAWSRGFTGELFF. The CDR3 nucleotides are TGTGCCTGGTCGAGGGGGTTCACCGGGGAGCTGTTTTTT.

This clone was observed once. This chain connects TRBV5-1 to TRBJ1-2, with D hard to call. This CDR3 comprises 14 residues. The germline V gene has CDR1 SGHRS and CDR2 YFSETQ. Trimming cost V 2 bases and J 3 bases, with 11 bases left between them. The CDR3 DNA follows: TGCGCCAGCAGCTTCCGGACGGACGACTATGGCTACACCTTC. Protein: CASSFRTDDYGYTF.

The V call is TRBV7-2, the J call TRBJ1-5; 8 nucleotides agree with TRBD1. CDR1 and CDR2 (germline): SGHTA, FQGNSA. Trimming cost V 5 bases and J 7 bases; bases outside gene matches: 7. CDR3 length: 14 amino acids. CDR3 loop: CASSATGGLQPQHF. The CDR3, as DNA: TGTGCCAGCAGCGCCACAGGGGGTTTACAGCCCCAGCATTTT.